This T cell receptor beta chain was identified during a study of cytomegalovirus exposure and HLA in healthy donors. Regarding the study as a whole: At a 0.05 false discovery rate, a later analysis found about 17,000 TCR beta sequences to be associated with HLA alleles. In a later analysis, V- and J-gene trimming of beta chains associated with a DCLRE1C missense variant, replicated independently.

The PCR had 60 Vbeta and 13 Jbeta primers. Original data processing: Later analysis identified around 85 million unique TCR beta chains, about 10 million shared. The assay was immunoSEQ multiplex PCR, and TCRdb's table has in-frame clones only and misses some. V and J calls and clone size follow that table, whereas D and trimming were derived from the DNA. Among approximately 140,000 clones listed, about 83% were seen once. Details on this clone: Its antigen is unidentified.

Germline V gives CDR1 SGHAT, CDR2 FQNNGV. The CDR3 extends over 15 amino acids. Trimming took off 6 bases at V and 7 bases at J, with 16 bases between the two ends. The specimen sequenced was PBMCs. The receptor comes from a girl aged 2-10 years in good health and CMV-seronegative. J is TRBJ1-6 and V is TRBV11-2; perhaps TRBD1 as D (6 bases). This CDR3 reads CASRRQTGQNSPLHF. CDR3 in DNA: TGTGCCAGCAGGCGCCAAACAGGGCAGAATTCACCCCTCCACTTT.